The 27 T cell receptor beta chains below all came from one sample that was sequenced in a study of cytomegalovirus exposure and HLA in healthy donors. The PCR was carried out with 60 Vbeta primers and 13 Jbeta primers. Method: immunoSEQ multiplex PCR; TCRdb's copy keeps in-frame clones and lacks some. The table lists more than 95,000 clones, around 80% of them singletons. The sample taken for sequencing was PBMCs. Receptors originate from a female donor in good health and CMV-seronegative.

This clone occurred a few times. This chain joins TRBV4-1 and TRBJ2-5; 9 bases are shared with TRBD1. The CDR3 sequence is 17 residues long. J lost 1 base, V lost 3 bases, and 9 bases had no gene match. From germline, CDR1 is MGHRA and CDR2 YSYEKL. The CDR3 DNA sequence: TGCGCCAGCAGCCACCGAAGGACAGGGGACCGCCAAGAGACCCAGTACTTC. Translated, it gives CASSHRRTGDRQETQYF.

V and J are TRBV4-1 and TRBJ1-1, with 7 bases that match TRBD1. CDR1 and CDR2 (germline): MGHRA, YSYEKL. CDR3 size: 15 residues. Trimming took 0 bases from V and 11 from J; bases not matched to a gene: 12. The CDR3 spells CASSQERDRVGWAFF. The CDR3 DNA follows: TGCGCCAGCAGCCAAGAGAGAGACAGGGTTGGATGGGCTTTCTTT.

V gene TRBV9 combines with J gene TRBJ2-1; 10 nucleotides match TRBD2. Looked up from germline, CDR1 is SGDLS and CDR2 is YYNGEE. After removal of 3 bases from V and 5 bases from J, the junction contained 11 bases not matched to a gene. The length of the CDR3 is 17 residues. The CDR3 DNA reads TGTGCCAGCAGCGCAGCGGGGGGGGCTAGCGGGGACAATGAGCAGTTCTTC. It specifies CASSAAGGASGDNEQFF.

The chain joins TRBV6-6 to TRBJ1-5; D ambiguous. This CDR3 is built from 15 residues. The germline gives CDR1 MNHNY, CDR2 SVGAGI (reference sequence). Trimming stripped 6 bases from V and 2 bases from J, with 14 bases between. CDR3 in amino acids: CASRPSGNGNQPQHF. CDR3 DNA: TGTGCCAGCAGGCCCTCGGGGAATGGCAATCAGCCCCAGCATTTT.

The J gene is TRBJ2-2, the V gene TRBV6-1; D remains unclear. The CDR3 loop spans 14 amino acids. CDR1 is MNHNS, CDR2 SASEGT, per germline. Trimming took off 4 bases at V and 4 bases at J, with 10 bases between the two ends. This CDR3 reads CASSGGQSTGELFF. CDR3 coding DNA: TGTGCCAGCAGTGGAGGTCAGAGCACCGGGGAGCTGTTTTTT.

The chain carries TRBV30 and TRBJ2-1; no clear D gene. Germline V CDR1 and CDR2: GTSNPN, SVGIG (reference sequence). The CDR3 is 11 amino acids. Trimming took 5 bases from V and 9 from J, leaving 11 bases between them. As DNA, the CDR3 is TGTGCCTGGGGCCTAGTAGGTGAGCAGTTCTTC. It yields the protein CAWGLVGEQFF.

The V and J genes are TRBV5-6 and TRBJ1-5, with unresolved D. V lost 2 bases and J lost 9, with 9 bases in between. The germline V gene has CDR1 SGHDT and CDR2 YYEEEE. CDR3 length: 12 amino acids. The CDR3 loop reads CASSFQRRPQHF. The CDR3, as DNA: TGTGCCAGCAGCTTTCAAAGGAGGCCCCAGCATTTT.

The chain employs TRBV6-1 and TRBJ1-6, with TRBD1 as a possible D gene (5 bases). V shed 0 bases and J shed 3 bases, with 12 bases lying between them. The CDR3 spans 17 residues. Germline values: CDR1 MNHNS, CDR2 SASEGT. The CDR3 loop reads CASSEAWLGVYNSPLHF. For the CDR3, the DNA is TGTGCCAGCAGTGAAGCATGGTTAGGGGTCTATAATTCACCCCTCCACTTT.

The rearrangement joins TRBV6-7 to TRBJ1-5, with TRBD1 matching 12 bases. TRBV6-7 is labeled an ORF, and its function is uncertain. The CDR3 length is 16 residues. With V trimmed by 0 bases and J by 6 bases, 3 bases remained unmatched. CDR3 coding DNA: TGTGCCAGCAGTTACTCGGGGACAGGGGGCATTCAGCCCCAGCATTTT. Residues: CASSYSGTGGIQPQHF.

The chain carries TRBV7-9 and TRBJ1-1; possibly TRBD1 for D (5 bases). V lost 7 bases to trimming and J lost 4 bases, with 10 bases between them. The CDR3 consists of 12 residues. The V gene's germline CDR1 is SEHNR and CDR2 FQNEAQ (reference sequence). For the CDR3, the DNA is TGTGCCAGCACTCCCGACAGCACTGAAGCTTTCTTT. It translates to CASTPDSTEAFF.

The CDR3 spells CASRATSGGSYEQYF. DNA of the CDR3: TGTGCCAGCAGAGCGACTAGCGGGGGCTCCTACGAGCAGTACTTC. This chain connects TRBV2 to TRBJ2-7; TRBD2 matches 12 bases. V lost 6 bases, J lost 0 bases, and 3 bases stayed unmatched. The CDR3 runs to 15 residues. Per germline, CDR1 SNHLY and CDR2 FYNNEI. Full variable domain (outside the CDR3, taken from reference TRBV2 and TRBJ2-7): EPEVTQTPSHQVTQMGQEVILRCVPISNHLYFYWYRQILGQKVEFLVSFYNNEISEKSEIFDDQFSVERPDGSNFTLKIRSTKLEDSAMYFCASRATSGGSYEQYFGPGTRLTVT.

The chain recombines TRBV5-1 with TRBJ1-1; D gene ambiguous. Trimming left V 4 bases short and J 1 base short, with 14 bases between. Germline V gene sequence: CDR1 SGHRS, CDR2 YFSETQ. The CDR3 sequence is 15 residues long. The CDR3 protein is CASSIGRTRNTEAFF. CDR3 in DNA: TGCGCCAGCAGCATCGGACGGACTAGGAACACTGAAGCTTTCTTT. The full variable domain, rest sourced from reference TRBV5-1 and TRBJ1-1, is KAGVTQTPRYLIKTRGQQVTLSCSPISGHRSVSWYQQTPGQGLQFLFEYFSETQRNKGNFPGRFSGRQFSNSRSEMNVSTLELGDSALYLCASSIGRTRNTEAFFGQGTRLTVV.

There are a few counts of this clone. This chain uses TRBV5-8 with TRBJ1-2, with D perhaps matching TRBD1 (5 bases). The CDR3 has 14 amino acids. Germline loops: CDR1 SGHTS, CDR2 YDEGEE. V lost 0 bases, J lost 1 base, and 7 bases lay in between. CDR3 amino acids: CASSLGQINYGYTF. DNA of the CDR3: TGTGCCAGCAGCTTGGGACAGATTAACTATGGCTACACCTTC.

CDR3 residues: CASSRSGEGNTIYF. CDR3 nucleotide sequence: TGTGCCAGCAGCCGTTCCGGTGAGGGAAACACCATATATTTT. The chain uses TRBV9 and TRBJ1-3; D is unresolved. CDR1 SGDLS and CDR2 YYNGEE come from the germline V gene. The CDR3 loop spans 14 amino acids. V lost 4 bases and J lost 4, with 12 bases in between.

The chain has TRBV6-5 and TRBJ2-5; no clear D. With 3 bases removed from V and 6 bases from J, the gap between germline ends came to 11 bases. Germline CDR1 and CDR2: MNHEY and SVGAGI. The CDR3 runs to 13 residues. The CDR3, as DNA: TGTGCCAGCAGTTATGGTAGCTTCAAGACCCAGTACTTC. It yields the protein CASSYGSFKTQYF.

This chain joins TRBV6-1 and TRBJ2-3; 10 positions match TRBD2. Germline loops: CDR1 MNHNS, CDR2 SASEGT. V lost 7 bases, J lost 6 bases, and 10 bases stayed unmatched. This CDR3 is built from 15 residues. CDR3 residues: CASIRDSGGADTQYF. In DNA, the CDR3 is TGTGCCAGCATCCGGGACAGCGGGGGGGCCGATACGCAGTATTTT.

The genes are TRBV9 and TRBJ2-7, with 7 bases fitting TRBD2. This CDR3 has 14 amino acids. V shed 1 base and J 5 bases; nucleotides not matched to a gene: 6. CDR1 is SGDLS and CDR2 is YYNGEE in the germline V gene. The CDR3 loop reads CASSVRAGDHEQYF. The DNA of the CDR3 is TGTGCCAGCAGCGTACGGGCGGGAGACCACGAGCAGTACTTC.

This chain links TRBV10-3 with TRBJ2-5; a weak D match, TRBD2 (5 bases). Per germline, CDR1 ENHRY and CDR2 SYGVKD. The ends were cut back, 4 bases at V and 0 bases at J, with 9 bases in the middle. CDR3 length: 14 amino acids. This chain's CDR3 is CAISGGDNQETQYF. The CDR3 DNA reads TGTGCCATCAGTGGGGGAGACAACCAAGAGACCCAGTACTTC.

Details on this clone: A junction end diverges from the germline sequence, so it may reflect a read error. V usage is TRBV7-9 and J usage is TRBJ2-5, with 9 nucleotides matching TRBD2. Germline CDR1 and CDR2: SEHNR and FQNEAQ (reference sequence). CDR3 length: 16 residues. The CDR3 DNA follows: TGTGCCAGCAGGCCACTTAGCGGGGGCCCTGAAGAGACCCGGTACTTC. As protein: CASRPLSGGPEETRYF.

This chain uses TRBV7-8 with TRBJ2-1; a weak D match, TRBD1 (6 bases). Germline lookup yields CDR1 SGHVS and CDR2 FQNEAQ. V was shortened by 1 base and J by 4 bases, with 23 bases between the two germline ends. This CDR3 has 19 amino acids. CDR3 DNA: TGTGCCAGCAGCTTAGTGCATCGGGACACCCCTAGGGGTTACAATGAGCAGTTCTTC. Translated: CASSLVHRDTPRGYNEQFF.

The chain recombines TRBV6-5 with TRBJ2-7, with D maybe TRBD1 (6 bases). V was pared by 0 bases and J by 2 bases, with 11 bases between. Looked up from germline, CDR1 is MNHEY and CDR2 is SVGAGI. CDR3 size: 15 residues. CDR3 in amino acids: CASSYSTGAPYEQYF. The CDR3 region has the DNA TGTGCCAGCAGTTACTCGACAGGTGCCCCCTACGAGCAGTACTTC.

This clone was observed a handful of times. The rearrangement links TRBV30 to TRBJ2-7; 11 nucleotides align to TRBD2. CDR3 length equals 13 residues. Trimming took 4 bases from V and 3 from J; bases not matched to a gene: 2. Per germline, CDR1 GTSNPN and CDR2 SVGIG (reference sequence). The DNA for the CDR3 is TGTGCCTGGACGACTAGCGGGGTCTACGAGCAGTACTTC. Translating gives CAWTTSGVYEQYF.

V and J are TRBV9 and TRBJ2-2; D gene unclear. CDR3 length equals 17 residues. Germline values: CDR1 SGDLS, CDR2 YYNGEE. Trimming took 4 bases from V and 0 from J, leaving 16 bases between them. The CDR3 here is CASSPLPLGANTGELFF. CDR3 DNA sequence: TGTGCCAGCAGCCCCCTACCTCTGGGCGCGAACACCGGGGAGCTGTTTTTT.

The chain couples TRBV7-9 to TRBJ1-1, with 7 bases fitting TRBD1. The V gene end was trimmed by 7 bases and the J gene end by 4 bases; junction bases not matched to a gene: 9. The CDR3 length is 14 residues. CDR1 is SEHNR and CDR2 is FQNEAQ in the germline V gene (reference sequence). In nucleotides, the CDR3 is TGTGCCAGCATCCAAAACAGGGACAGCACTGAAGCTTTCTTT. Translation gives CASIQNRDSTEAFF.

The chain uses TRBV7-2 and TRBJ1-3; D is undetermined. V was trimmed by 4 bases and J by 0 bases, leaving 16 bases between them. CDR1 SGHTA and CDR2 FQGNSA come from the germline V gene. CDR3 size: 17 residues. CDR3 nucleotides: TGTGCCAGCAGCTCCCGCCGGGTCTCTTCCTCTGGAAACACCATATATTTT. It codes for CASSSRRVSSSGNTIYF. The full variable domain, with the rest looked up from reference TRBV7-2 and TRBJ1-3, is GAGVSQSPSNKVTEKGKDVELRCDPISGHTALYWYRQSLGQGLEFLIYFQGNSAPDKSGLPSDRFSAERTGGSVSTLTIQRTQQEDSAVYLCASSSRRVSSSGNTIYFGEGSWLTVV.

This clone came up once. This rearrangement joins TRBV9 to TRBJ1-4; 7 nucleotides line up with TRBD1. The V gene end was trimmed by 4 bases and the J gene end by 5 bases; junction bases not matched to a gene: 5. This CDR3 is 14 amino acids long. The V gene's germline CDR1 is SGDLS and CDR2 YYNGEE. The CDR3 region has the DNA TGTGCCAGCAGCTTCCGGGACAGAAATGAAAAACTGTTTTTT. Protein product: CASSFRDRNEKLFF. The entire variable domain, with the rest obtained from reference TRBV9 and TRBJ1-4, is as follows: DSGVTQTPKHLITATGQRVTLRCSPRSGDLSVYWYQQSLDQGLQFLIQYYNGEERAKGNILERFSAQQFPDLHSELNLSSLELGDSALYFCASSFRDRNEKLFFGSGTQLSVL.

This sequence joins TRBV7-9 and TRBJ1-2; 8 bases fit TRBD1. The germline gives CDR1 SEHNR, CDR2 FQNEAQ (reference sequence). CDR3 size: 13 residues. Germline trimming cut 5 bases from V and 5 bases from J; bases unmatched to any gene: 4. CDR3 region: CASSNDRGYGYTF. CDR3 sequence (DNA): TGTGCCAGCAGCAACGACAGGGGTTATGGCTACACCTTC.